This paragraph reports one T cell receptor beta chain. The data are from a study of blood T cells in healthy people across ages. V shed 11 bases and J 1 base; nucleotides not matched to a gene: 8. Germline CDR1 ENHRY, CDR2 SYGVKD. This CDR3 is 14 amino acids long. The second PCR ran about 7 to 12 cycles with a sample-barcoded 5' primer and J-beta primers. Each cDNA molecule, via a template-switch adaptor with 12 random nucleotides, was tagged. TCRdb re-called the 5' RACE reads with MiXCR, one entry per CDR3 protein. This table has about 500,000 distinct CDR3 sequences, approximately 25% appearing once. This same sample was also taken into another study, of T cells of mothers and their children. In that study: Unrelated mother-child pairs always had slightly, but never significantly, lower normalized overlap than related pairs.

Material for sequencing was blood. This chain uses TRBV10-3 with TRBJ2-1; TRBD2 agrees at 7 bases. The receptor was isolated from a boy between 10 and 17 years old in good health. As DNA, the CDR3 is TGTGCCGTCCAGGCGGGGGATTCCTACAATGAGCAGTTCTTC. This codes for CAVQAGDSYNEQFF.